Described below is a single TCR beta chain sequence and its context. The source of the sample is a study of shared T cell receptors in the human thymus. Sequenced by immunoSEQ multiplex PCR; TCRdb stores in-frame clones only, minus some. The table has some 640,000 clones, roughly 86% seen once. This CDR3 contains 20 residues. Germline V gene lookup returns CDR1 LGHNA and CDR2 YSLEER. V was pared by 0 bases and J by 6 bases, with 21 bases of the junction left unmatched. These data were also filed under a second study, of human thymus T cells. As that study records: Infants served as donors; they were healthy and Finnish and were having corrective surgery for congenital heart defects. Thymus tissue was removed during corrective cardiac surgery. In thymic and blood repertoires alike, V and J usage looked biased. Related studies found that unrelated individuals share highly overlapping thymic repertoires.

The TCR originated in a boy younger than two with a congenital heart defect. The rearrangement joins TRBV4-3 to TRBJ2-3; 7 nucleotides line up with TRBD2. The specimen was thymocytes. CDR3 in amino acids: CASSQDGTLQAGREEDTQYF. The CDR3, as DNA: TGCGCCAGCAGCCAAGATGGGACCCTGCAAGCGGGAAGGGAGGAGGATACGCAGTATTTT.